This T cell receptor beta chain was sequenced during a study of blood T cell repertoires in COVID-19. Looking at the study overall: Samples representing acute and convalescent COVID-19 were sourced from the United States, Italy and Spain.

The germline V gene has CDR1 MNHEY and CDR2 SVGAGI. After removal of 2 bases from V and 1 base from J, the junction contained 1 base not matched to a gene. The CDR3 runs 14 residues. Data came from immunoSEQ multiplex PCR; TCRdb stores just in-frame clones and leaves some out. The profile shows 52,000 or so clones, approximately 80% of them singletons. The rearrangement joins TRBV6-5 to TRBJ1-1, with 7 bases that match TRBD1. The sample comprised peripheral blood. This receptor was obtained from a human donor in a cohort sampled during active COVID-19. The CDR3 region is CASSYGTANTEAFF. The CDR3 DNA sequence: TGTGCCAGCAGTTACGGGACAGCGAACACTGAAGCTTTCTTT.